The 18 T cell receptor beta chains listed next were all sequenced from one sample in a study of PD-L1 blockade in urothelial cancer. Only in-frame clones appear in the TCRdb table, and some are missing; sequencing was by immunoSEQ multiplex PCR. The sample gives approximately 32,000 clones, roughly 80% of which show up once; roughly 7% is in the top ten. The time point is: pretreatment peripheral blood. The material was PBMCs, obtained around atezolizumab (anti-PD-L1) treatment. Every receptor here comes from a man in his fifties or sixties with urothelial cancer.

CDR3 loop: CASSSDMNTEAFF. CDR3 sequence (DNA): TGTGCCAGCAGTTCAGATATGAACACTGAAGCTTTCTTT. The chain combines TRBV6-1 with TRBJ1-1; no clear D gene. The CDR3 length is 13 residues. The germline V gene encodes CDR1 MNHNS and CDR2 SASEGT. Trimming left V 5 bases short and J 0 bases short, with 7 bases between.

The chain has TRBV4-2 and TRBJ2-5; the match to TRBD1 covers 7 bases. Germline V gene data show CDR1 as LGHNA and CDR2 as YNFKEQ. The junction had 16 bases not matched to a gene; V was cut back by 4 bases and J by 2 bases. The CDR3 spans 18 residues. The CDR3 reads CASSRGDTGVLGQETQYF. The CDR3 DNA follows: TGTGCCAGCAGCCGGGGCGACACAGGGGTTCTCGGTCAAGAGACCCAGTACTTC.

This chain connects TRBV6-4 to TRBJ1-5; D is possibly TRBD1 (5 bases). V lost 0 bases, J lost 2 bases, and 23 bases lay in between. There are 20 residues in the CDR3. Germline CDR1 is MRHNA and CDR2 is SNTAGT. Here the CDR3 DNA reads TGTGCCAGCAGTGACTCCTTGGAGACCCCCAGGGTTTATTGCAATCAGCCCCAGCATTTT. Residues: CASSDSLETPRVYCNQPQHF.

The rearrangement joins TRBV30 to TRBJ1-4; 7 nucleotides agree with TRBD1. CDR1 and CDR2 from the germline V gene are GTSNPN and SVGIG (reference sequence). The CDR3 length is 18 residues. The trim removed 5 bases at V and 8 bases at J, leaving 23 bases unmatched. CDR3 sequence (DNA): TGTGCCTGGTCCTACCCCCGGGACAGACGACTCGGGGGCGAAAAACTGTTTTTT. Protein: CAWSYPRDRRLGGEKLFF.

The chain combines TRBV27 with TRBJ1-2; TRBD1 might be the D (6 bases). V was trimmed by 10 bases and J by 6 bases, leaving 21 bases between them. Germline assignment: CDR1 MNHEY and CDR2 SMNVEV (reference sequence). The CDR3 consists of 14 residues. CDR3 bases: TGTGCCACCCATGGGGCAGGGGACCTCAATGGCTACACCTTC. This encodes CATHGAGDLNGYTF.

This CDR3 reads CASSDFRDRGDQPQHF. In DNA form, the CDR3 reads TGTGCCAGCAGTGACTTCCGGGACAGGGGAGATCAGCCCCAGCATTTT. The chain combines TRBV6-4 with TRBJ1-5; 10 nucleotides match TRBD1. CDR1 is MRHNA and CDR2 is SNTAGT in the germline V gene. V was pared by 1 base and J by 5 bases, with 5 bases of the junction left unmatched. CDR3 length: 16 residues.

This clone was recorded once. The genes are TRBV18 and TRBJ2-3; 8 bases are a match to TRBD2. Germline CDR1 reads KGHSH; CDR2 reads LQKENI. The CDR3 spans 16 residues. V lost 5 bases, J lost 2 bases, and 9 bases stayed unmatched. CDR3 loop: CASSSSRAGVTDTQYF. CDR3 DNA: TGTGCCAGCTCATCCTCTCGAGCGGGGGTCACAGATACGCAGTATTTT.

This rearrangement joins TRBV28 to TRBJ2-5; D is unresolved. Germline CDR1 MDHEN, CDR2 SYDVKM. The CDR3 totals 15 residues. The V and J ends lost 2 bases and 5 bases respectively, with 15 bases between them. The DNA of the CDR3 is TGTGCCAGCAGTTTAAATTTGCGCCTCCCGGAGACCCAGTACTTC. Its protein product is CASSLNLRLPETQYF.

The CDR3 DNA sequence: TGTGCCAGCAGTATTTCGGGGTACGAGCAGTACTTC. Translating it yields CASSISGYEQYF. This chain links TRBV25-1 with TRBJ2-7; D may be TRBD2 (5 bases). CDR1 and CDR2 from the germline V gene are MGHDK and SYGVNS. V lost 5 bases and J 4 bases, leaving 9 bases between the germline ends. CDR3 length: 12 amino acids.

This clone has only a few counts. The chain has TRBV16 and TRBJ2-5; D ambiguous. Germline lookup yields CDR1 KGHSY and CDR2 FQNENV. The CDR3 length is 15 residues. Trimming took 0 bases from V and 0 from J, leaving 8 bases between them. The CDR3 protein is CASSQSGPHQETQYF. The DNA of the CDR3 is TGTGCCAGCAGCCAATCTGGCCCTCACCAAGAGACCCAGTACTTC.

CDR3 DNA: TGTGCCAGCAGCTTGGCGCAAGAGACCCAGTACTTC. As protein: CASSLAQETQYF. The chain links TRBV5-4 to TRBJ2-5; D unresolved. CDR1 is SGHNT and CDR2 is YYREEE in the germline V gene (reference sequence). V lost 0 bases and J lost 2, with 2 bases in between. The CDR3 is made up of 12 amino acids.

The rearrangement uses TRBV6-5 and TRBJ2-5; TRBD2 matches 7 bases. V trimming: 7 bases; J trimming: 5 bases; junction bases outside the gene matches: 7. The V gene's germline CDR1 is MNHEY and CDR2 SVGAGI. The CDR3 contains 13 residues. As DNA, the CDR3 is TGTGCCAGCATGGGAGGGTCGGGGGAGACCCAGTACTTC. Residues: CASMGGSGETQYF.

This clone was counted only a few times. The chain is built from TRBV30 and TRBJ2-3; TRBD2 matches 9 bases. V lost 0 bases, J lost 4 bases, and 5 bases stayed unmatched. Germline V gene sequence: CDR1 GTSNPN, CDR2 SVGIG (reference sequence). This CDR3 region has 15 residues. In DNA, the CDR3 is TGTGCCTGGAGTGTACGGGGACTAGCAGCAGATACGCAGTATTTT. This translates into CAWSVRGLAADTQYF. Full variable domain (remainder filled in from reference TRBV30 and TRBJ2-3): SQTIHQWPATLVQPVGSPLSLECTVEGTSNPNLYWYRQAAGRGLQLLFYSVGIGQISSEVPQNLSASRPQDRQFILSSKKLLLSDSGFYLCAWSVRGLAADTQYFGPGTRLTVL.

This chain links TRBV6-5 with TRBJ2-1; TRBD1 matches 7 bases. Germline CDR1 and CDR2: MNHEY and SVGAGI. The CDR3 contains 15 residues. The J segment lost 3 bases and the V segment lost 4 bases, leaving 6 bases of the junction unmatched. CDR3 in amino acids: CASSSNRGFYNEQFF. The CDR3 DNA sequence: TGTGCCAGCAGTTCAAACAGGGGTTTCTACAATGAGCAGTTCTTC.

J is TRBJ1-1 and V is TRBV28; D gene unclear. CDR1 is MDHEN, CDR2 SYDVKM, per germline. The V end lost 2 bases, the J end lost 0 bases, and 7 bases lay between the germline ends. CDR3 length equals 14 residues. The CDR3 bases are TGTGCCAGCAGTTTACCAGTCATGAACACTGAAGCTTTCTTT. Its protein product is CASSLPVMNTEAFF.

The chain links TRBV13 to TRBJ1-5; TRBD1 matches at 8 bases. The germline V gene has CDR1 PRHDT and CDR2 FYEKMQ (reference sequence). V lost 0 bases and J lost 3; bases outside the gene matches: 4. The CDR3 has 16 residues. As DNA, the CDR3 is TGTGCCAGCAGCTTAGGCGGACAGGGAGCCAATCAGCCCCAGCATTTT. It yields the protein CASSLGGQGANQPQHF.

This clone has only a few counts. In DNA form, the CDR3 reads TGTGCCAGCAGTGACGCGGGGGGGGAATTGGAGACCCAGTACTTC. Encoded protein: CASSDAGGELETQYF. The V gene is TRBV25-1, the J gene TRBJ2-5; 9 bases are shared with TRBD2. Germline V gene data show CDR1 as MGHDK and CDR2 as SYGVNS. V was clipped by 3 bases and J by 5 bases; unmatched bases: 7. CDR3 length: 15 residues.

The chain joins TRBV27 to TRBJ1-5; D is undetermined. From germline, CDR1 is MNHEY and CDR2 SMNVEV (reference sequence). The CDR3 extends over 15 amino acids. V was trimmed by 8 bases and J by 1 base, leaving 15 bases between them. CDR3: CASRLVAESNQPQHF. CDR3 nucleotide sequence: TGTGCCAGCCGACTTGTGGCCGAAAGCAATCAGCCCCAGCATTTT.